One TCR beta chain is described in this entry. Its antigen is not yet known. The sample holds no much larger clone one base away, and base qualities are not on file. The time point label here, explained by the study, means: about 28 days (+/-7) after the second vaccine dose. AZD1222 recipients given second doses at about 4 weeks or at about 12 weeks were pooled, since spike-specific TCR depth and breadth were not found to differ between the two schedules. Vaccinee samples came from UK trials COV001 and COV002, including a single-blind randomized controlled phase 2/3 trial of AZD1222 (ChAdOx1 nCoV-19) in healthy adults. For TCRbeta chain sequencing, PBMC samples from trial participants were taken at day 0 and at day 28 after the second dose. This entry is derived from a study of T cell responses to AZD1222 COVID-19 vaccine (dated by TCRdb to 2020 to 2022). Background on the whole study: TCR sequencing covered about 230 trial participants: around 210 given two doses of AZD1222 and about 26 given two doses of MenACWY control vaccine. Enrollment into the trials was organized by age into subgroups of 18-55, 56-69 and 70-plus years, and those subgroups contained roughly 150, 30 and 60 TCR-sequenced participants, respectively. What the authors observed across the whole study: Participants were mostly white British and included more females than males, and it was suggested by the authors that clonal diversity may have been underestimated. The vaccine-associated CD4 TCRs covered the entire spike protein, and the dominant responses fell in regions 160-218 and 743-854. In the small 56-69-year group, the increase in depth fell short of significance, most likely because of low power. Conclusions about previously exposed vaccinees are limited because only six or seven AZD1222 recipients were SARS-CoV-2 seropositive at baseline. Spike-specific TCR breadth and depth rose significantly after two AZD1222 doses compared with day 0 and with MenACWY recipients. Epitopes outside the regions mutated in the B.1.351 and B.1.1.7 variants were reportedly recognized by nearly half of the unique spike-specific TCRs. No day 14 peak-response samples were available, so repertoires were characterized only after the peak T cell response.

The CDR3 regions of human TCRbeta chains were analyzed by immunosequencing. As for how the authors treated the data: Repertoire TCRs were matched against a reference library of SARS-CoV-2-specific TCRs generated with the MIRA antigen-specificity platform. Breadth was defined as the fraction of unique TCRs that were SARS-CoV-2-associated, and depth was defined as the fraction of total T cells that were SARS-CoV-2-associated. Using the MIRA data, every spike-specific TCR was mapped to the spike region that the TCR reacted to and assigned to either a CD4 or a CD8 class. Log10-transformed breadth and depth values were compared by one-way ANOVA with Sidak's multiple comparisons tests. In TCRdb, the immuneACCESS table is reduced to in-frame sequences with V and J assigned. These tables do not hold every clone; where another copy was compared, an unresolved V gene accounts for under half, and the others remain unexplained. V, J and clone size were drawn from that table, and D and trimming were deduced from the DNA. The table for this sample lists more than 150,000 clones; 80% to 95% of them were counted only once. Of the sample, approximately 1.9% is held by the ten largest clones.

From the cysteine through the phenylalanine, the CDR3 covers 16 amino acids. The DNA shown is the 48-base CDR3, in frame from base 1. V is shortened by 0 bases, J by 1 base, and the region joining them spans 10 bases. Per the germline V gene, SGHTA is the CDR1 and FQGNSA is the CDR2. This sample comprised peripheral blood, obtained 28 days after the second AZD1222 dose. This TCR derives from an adult who received the AZD1222 COVID-19 vaccine. The chain is made from TRBV7-2 and TRBJ1-5, and the D gene may be TRBD1, 6 bases matching. The CDR3 amino acid sequence is: CASSLAGGVSNQPQHF. The nucleotide sequence reads as follows: TGTGCCAGCAGCTTAGCAGGGGGAGTGAGCAATCAGCCCCAGCATTTT.